Below, 3 T cell receptor beta chains from the same sample are listed, as sequenced in a study of cytotoxic CD8 clonotypes in ibrutinib-treated CLL. Only in-frame clones appear in the TCRdb table, and some are missing; sequencing was by immunoSEQ multiplex PCR. Of 150,000 or so clones in the sample, more than 75% were seen once. Sequencing used PBMCs, obtained after 12 months of ibrutinib treatment. Receptor source: a human donor with chronic lymphocytic leukemia.

This clone was observed a few times. V is TRBV28 and J is TRBJ1-2; TRBD1 matches 12 bases. CDR1 and CDR2 (germline): MDHEN, SYDVKM. The CDR3 runs 14 residues. The V segment lost 6 bases and the J segment 5 bases; nucleotides outside the gene matches: 4. CDR3 loop: CASRGTGGNYGYTF. In DNA form, the CDR3 reads TGTGCCAGCAGGGGGACAGGGGGCAATTATGGCTACACCTTC.

The chain is built from TRBV27 and TRBJ2-2; unclear D gene. Germline-derived CDR1 and CDR2 are MNHEY and SMNVEV (reference sequence). Between the trimmed V and J ends, which lost 6 bases and 2 bases, there was a span of 4 bases. This CDR3 is built from 12 residues. The CDR3 loop is CASRSNTGELFF. DNA for the CDR3: TGTGCCAGCAGGAGTAACACCGGGGAGCTGTTTTTT.

The chain joins TRBV7-3 to TRBJ1-1; D unclear. V was trimmed by 5 bases and J by 12 bases, leaving 28 bases between them. Germline values: CDR1 SGHTA, CDR2 FQGTGA. The CDR3 sequence is 16 residues long. The CDR3 nucleotides are TGTGCCAGCAGCCCTAAAAGGCTTGGAGGTTGGGAAATACCTTTCTTT. Translation gives CASSPKRLGGWEIPFF.